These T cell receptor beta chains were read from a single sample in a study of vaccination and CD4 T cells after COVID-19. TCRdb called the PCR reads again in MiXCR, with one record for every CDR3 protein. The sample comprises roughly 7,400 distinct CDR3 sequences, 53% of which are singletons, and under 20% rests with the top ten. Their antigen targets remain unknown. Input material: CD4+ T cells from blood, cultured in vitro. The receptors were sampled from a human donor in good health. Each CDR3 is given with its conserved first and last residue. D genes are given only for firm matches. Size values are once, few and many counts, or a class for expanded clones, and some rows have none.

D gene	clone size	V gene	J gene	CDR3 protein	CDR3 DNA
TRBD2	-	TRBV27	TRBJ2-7	CASSPHGLADTYEQYF	TGTGCCAGCAGTCCCCACGGACTAGCCGATACCTACGAGCAGTACTTC
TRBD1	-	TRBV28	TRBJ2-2	CASTRPVQGLGTGELFF	TGTGCCAGCACCCGCCCTGTACAGGGGTTGGGTACCGGGGAGCTGTTTTTT
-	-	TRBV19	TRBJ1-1	CASSISGTMNTEAFF	TGTGCCAGTAGTATATCGGGGACAATGAACACTGAAGCTTTCTTT
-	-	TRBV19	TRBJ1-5	CASSFGHGNQPQHF	TGTGCCAGTAGTTTTGGACACGGCAATCAGCCCCAGCATTTT
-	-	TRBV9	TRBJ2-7	CASSPRLMVDEQYF	TGTGCCAGCAGCCCCCGTTTAATGGTCGACGAGCAGTACTTC
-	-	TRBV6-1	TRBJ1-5	CASRIKGVSNQPQHF	TGTGCCAGCAGAATAAAGGGGGTAAGCAATCAGCCCCAGCATTTT
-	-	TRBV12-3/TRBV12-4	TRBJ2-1	CASSLRQGLYNEQFF	TGTGCCAGCAGTTTACGTCAGGGCCTTTACAATGAGCAGTTCTTC
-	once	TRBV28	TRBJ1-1	CASSFAGVGTEAFF	TGTGCCAGCAGTTTTGCGGGGGTAGGCACTGAAGCTTTCTTT
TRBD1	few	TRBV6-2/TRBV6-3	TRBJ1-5	CASSGTGSQPQHF	TGTGCCAGCAGCGGGACAGGGAGTCAGCCCCAGCATTTT
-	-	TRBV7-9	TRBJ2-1	CASSLLPGGNEQFF	TGTGCCAGCAGCTTACTTCCTGGCGGCAATGAGCAGTTCTTC
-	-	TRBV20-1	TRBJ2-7	CSARTRSYEQYF	TGCAGTGCTAGGACGCGCTCCTACGAGCAGTACTTC
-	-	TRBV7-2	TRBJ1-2	CASSSLIGLGYTF	TGTGCCAGCAGCTCCTTAATAGGCTTGGGATACACCTTC
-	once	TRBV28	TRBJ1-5	CASSFWRDHQPQHF	TGTGCCAGCAGTTTCTGGCGGGACCATCAGCCCCAGCATTTT
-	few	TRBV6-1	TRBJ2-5	CASSRRQETQYF	TGTGCCAGCAGTAGACGCCAAGAGACCCAGTACTTC
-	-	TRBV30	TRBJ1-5	CAWSVQGNQPQHF	TGTGCCTGGAGTGTACAGGGCAATCAGCCCCAGCATTTT
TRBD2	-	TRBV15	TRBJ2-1	CATSRGPAGGCNEQFF	TGTGCCACCAGCAGAGGGCCAGCGGGGGGTTGCAATGAGCAGTTCTTC
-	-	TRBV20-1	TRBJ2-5	CSARVRIQETQYF	TGCAGTGCTAGAGTCAGAATACAAGAGACCCAGTACTTC
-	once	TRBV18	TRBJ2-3	CASSPGLSAAAGSTDTQYF	TGTGCCAGCTCACCAGGATTGTCCGCGGCTGCGGGCAGCACAGATACGCAGTATTTT
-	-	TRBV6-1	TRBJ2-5	CASTQTLGQQETQYF	TGTGCCAGCACCCAAACACTCGGACAGCAAGAGACCCAGTACTTC
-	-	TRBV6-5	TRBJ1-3	CASSYSGGDGNTIYF	TGTGCCAGCAGTTACTCGGGCGGGGATGGAAACACCATATATTTT
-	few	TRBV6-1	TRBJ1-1	CAAIRGESTEAFF	TGTGCCGCCATTCGGGGCGAGAGCACTGAAGCTTTCTTT
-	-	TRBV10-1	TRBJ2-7	CASSVGGAAEQYF	TGCGCCAGCAGTGTTGGAGGGGCCGCCGAGCAGTACTTC
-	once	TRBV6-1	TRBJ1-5	CASSVTRRGRNQPQHF	TGTGCCAGCAGTGTGACGAGGAGGGGACGCAATCAGCCCCAGCATTTT
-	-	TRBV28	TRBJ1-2	CASIIYLKDGYTF	TGTGCCAGCATTATATATCTAAAGGATGGCTACACCTTC
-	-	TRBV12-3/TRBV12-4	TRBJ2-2	CASSTHRDTGELFF	TGTGCCAGCAGTACTCACAGGGACACCGGGGAGCTGTTTTTT
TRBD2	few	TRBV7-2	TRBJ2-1	CASSLGLAGQFF	TGTGCCAGCAGCCTGGGACTAGCGGGGCAGTTCTTC
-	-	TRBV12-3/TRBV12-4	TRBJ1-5	CASSLIRGNQPQHF	TGTGCCAGCAGTTTAATCAGGGGCAATCAGCCCCAGCATTTT
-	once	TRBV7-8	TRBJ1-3	CASSLTTQGPGNTIYF	TGTGCCAGCAGCTTAACCACGCAGGGGCCTGGAAACACCATATATTTT
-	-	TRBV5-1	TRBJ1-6	CASSPRGGRNSPLHF	TGCGCCAGCAGCCCCCGGGGGGGGCGAAATTCACCCCTCCACTTT
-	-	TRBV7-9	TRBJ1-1	CASSLSGAVGEAFF	TGTGCCAGCAGCTTATCAGGGGCGGTGGGTGAAGCTTTCTTT
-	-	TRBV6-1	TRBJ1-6	CASGGLPSSPLHF	TGTGCCAGCGGGGGTCTCCCAAGTTCACCCCTCCACTTT
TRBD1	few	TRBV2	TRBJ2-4	CASSPWTGVGKNIQYF	TGTGCCAGCAGTCCCTGGACAGGGGTGGGCAAAAACATTCAGTACTTC
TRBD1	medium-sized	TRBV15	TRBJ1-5	CATSGTGSRQPQHF	TGTGCCACCAGCGGGACAGGGTCCCGTCAGCCCCAGCATTTT
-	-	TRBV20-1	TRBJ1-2	CSARDGNTGIAGYTF	TGCAGTGCTAGAGATGGGAACACAGGGATCGCTGGCTACACCTTC
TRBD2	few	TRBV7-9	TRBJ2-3	CASSLTTSGSTDTQYF	TGTGCCAGCAGCCTCACGACTAGCGGGAGCACAGATACGCAGTATTTT
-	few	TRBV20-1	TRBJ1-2	CSASGQGGGYGYTF	TGCAGTGCTAGTGGTCAGGGAGGGGGGTATGGCTACACCTTC
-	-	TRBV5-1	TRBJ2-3	CASSLGGADTQYF	TGCGCCAGCAGCTTGGGAGGAGCAGATACGCAGTATTTT
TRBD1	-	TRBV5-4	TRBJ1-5	CASSEGTGNQPQHF	TGTGCCAGCAGCGAAGGGACAGGCAATCAGCCCCAGCATTTT
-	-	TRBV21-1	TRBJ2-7	CASSNGEGGLASYEQYF	TGTGCCAGCAGCAACGGGGAGGGCGGGTTGGCTTCATACGAGCAGTACTTC
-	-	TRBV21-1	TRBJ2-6	CASRPPGQEFSGANVLTF	TGTGCCAGCAGACCACCGGGACAGGAGTTTTCTGGGGCCAACGTCCTGACTTTC
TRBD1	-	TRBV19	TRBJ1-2	CASSKDRGSGYTF	TGTGCCAGTAGTAAGGACAGGGGTAGTGGCTACACCTTC
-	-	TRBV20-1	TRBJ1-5	CSARVGGWGRGNQPQHF	TGCAGTGCTAGAGTGGGAGGGTGGGGACGGGGCAATCAGCCCCAGCATTTT
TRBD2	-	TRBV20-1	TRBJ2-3	CSAEGASGNPDTQYF	TGCAGTGCTGAGGGGGCTAGCGGGAATCCAGATACGCAGTATTTT
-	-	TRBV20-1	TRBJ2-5	CSAQPLGEETQYF	TGCAGTGCCCAGCCGTTGGGCGAGGAGACCCAGTACTTC
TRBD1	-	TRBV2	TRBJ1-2	CASSEDRGRRGYTF	TGTGCCAGCAGTGAAGACAGGGGGCGCAGGGGCTACACCTTC
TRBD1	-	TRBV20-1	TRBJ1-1	CSASRDSRHEAFF	TGCAGTGCTAGCCGGGACAGCCGACATGAAGCTTTCTTT
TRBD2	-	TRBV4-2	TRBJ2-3	CASSQDPSGTMRVAQYF	TGTGCCAGCAGCCAAGATCCATCTGGGACTATGAGGGTTGCGCAGTATTTT
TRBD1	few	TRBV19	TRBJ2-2	CASTAQGSSTGELFF	TGTGCCAGTACCGCACAGGGGTCTTCCACCGGGGAGCTGTTTTTT
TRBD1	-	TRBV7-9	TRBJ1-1	CASSQAAGGTEAFF	TGTGCCAGCAGCCAAGCGGCAGGGGGCACTGAAGCTTTCTTT
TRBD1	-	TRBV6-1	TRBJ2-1	CASSTGTEVNEQFF	TGTGCCAGCAGTACGGGGACAGAGGTCAATGAGCAGTTCTTC
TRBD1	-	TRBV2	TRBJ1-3	CASRTGVDTIYF	TGTGCCAGCAGGACAGGGGTGGACACCATATATTTT
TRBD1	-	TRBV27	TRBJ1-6	CASSVTGRNNSPLHF	TGTGCCAGCAGTGTGACAGGGCGTAATAATTCACCCCTCCACTTT
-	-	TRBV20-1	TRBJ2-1	CSASARGSYNEQFF	TGCAGTGCTAGCGCTCGGGGGTCCTACAATGAGCAGTTCTTC
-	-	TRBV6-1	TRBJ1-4	CASSDVREKLFF	TGTGCCAGCAGTGATGTACGGGAAAAACTGTTTTTT
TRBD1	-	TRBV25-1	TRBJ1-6	CASSESGTGKGLDSLLHF	TGTGCCAGCAGTGAATCCGGGACAGGGAAAGGCCTGGACTCACTCCTCCACTTT
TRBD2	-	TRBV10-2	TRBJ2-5	CASRDEGRAEETQYF	TGCGCCAGCAGAGACGAGGGGAGGGCCGAAGAGACCCAGTACTTC
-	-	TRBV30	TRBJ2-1	CAWSNMGDEQFF	TGTGCCTGGAGTAACATGGGGGATGAGCAGTTCTTC
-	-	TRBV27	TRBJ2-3	CASSFNFAGSQYF	TGTGCCAGCAGTTTTAATTTCGCGGGCTCACAGTATTTT
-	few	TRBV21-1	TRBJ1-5	CASNDVNWGGWSNQPQHF	TGTGCCAGCAACGATGTGAACTGGGGGGGTTGGAGCAATCAGCCCCAGCATTTT